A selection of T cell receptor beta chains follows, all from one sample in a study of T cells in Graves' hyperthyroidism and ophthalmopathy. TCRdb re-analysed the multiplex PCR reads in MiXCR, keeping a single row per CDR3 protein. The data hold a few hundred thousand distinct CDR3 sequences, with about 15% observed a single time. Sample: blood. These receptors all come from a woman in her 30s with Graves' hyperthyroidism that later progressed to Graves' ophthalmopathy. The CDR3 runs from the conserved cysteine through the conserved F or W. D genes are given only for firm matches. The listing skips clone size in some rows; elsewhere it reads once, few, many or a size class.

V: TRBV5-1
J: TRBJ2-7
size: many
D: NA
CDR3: CASSPVPTPSYEQYF
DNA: TGCGCCAGCAGCCCAGTTCCTACCCCGTCCTACGAGCAGTACTTC

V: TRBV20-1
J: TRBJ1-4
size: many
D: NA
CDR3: CSARPTGIDEKLFF
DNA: TGCAGTGCCCGTCCGACAGGCATAGATGAAAAACTGTTTTTT

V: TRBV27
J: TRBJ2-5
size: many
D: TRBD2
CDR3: CASSGGLAELRETQYF
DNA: TGTGCCAGCAGCGGGGGGTTAGCGGAGCTACGGGAGACCCAGTACTTC

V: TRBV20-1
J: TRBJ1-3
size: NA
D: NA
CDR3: CSVKIPNFSGNTIYF
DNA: TGCAGTGTTAAAATCCCTAATTTCTCTGGAAACACCATATATTTT

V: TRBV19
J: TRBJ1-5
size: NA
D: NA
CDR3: CASSSNGGRAAQHF
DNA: TGTGCCAGTAGTAGTAACGGGGGAAGGGCGGCCCAGCATTTT

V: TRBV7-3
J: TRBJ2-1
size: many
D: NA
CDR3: CASSLEVTGSYNEQFF
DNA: TGTGCCAGCAGCTTGGAGGTAACGGGCTCCTACAATGAGCAGTTCTTC

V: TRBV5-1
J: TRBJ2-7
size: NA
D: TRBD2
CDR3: CASSPPWGREGPGIEQYF
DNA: TGCGCCAGCAGCCCGCCCTGGGGGCGGGAGGGCCCTGGGATCGAGCAGTACTTC

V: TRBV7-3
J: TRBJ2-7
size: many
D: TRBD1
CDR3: CASSSQGAPVSEQYF
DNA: TGTGCCAGCAGCTCTCAGGGGGCTCCGGTCTCAGAGCAGTACTTC

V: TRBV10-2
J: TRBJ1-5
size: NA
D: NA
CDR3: CASKDSAHQPQHF
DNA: TGCGCCAGCAAGGACAGCGCCCATCAGCCCCAGCATTTT

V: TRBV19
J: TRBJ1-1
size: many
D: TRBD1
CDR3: CASRTQGAGNTEAFF
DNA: TGTGCCAGTAGAACGCAGGGGGCTGGGAACACTGAAGCTTTCTTT

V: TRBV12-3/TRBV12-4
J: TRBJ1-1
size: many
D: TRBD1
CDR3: CASSRNPTGMAEAFF
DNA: TGTGCCAGCAGTCGCAACCCGACAGGGATGGCTGAAGCTTTCTTT

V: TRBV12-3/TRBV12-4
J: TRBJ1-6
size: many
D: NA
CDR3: CASSKDRTGYSPLHF
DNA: TGTGCCAGCAGTAAAGACCGCACTGGGTATTCACCCCTCCACTTT

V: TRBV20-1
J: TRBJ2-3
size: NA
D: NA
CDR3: CSAEGYTDTQYF
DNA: TGCAGTGCTGAAGGGTACACAGATACGCAGTATTTT

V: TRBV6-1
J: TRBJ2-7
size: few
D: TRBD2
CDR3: CASTYTDSGAYEQYF
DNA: TGTGCCAGCACCTACACGGATAGCGGGGCCTACGAGCAGTACTTC

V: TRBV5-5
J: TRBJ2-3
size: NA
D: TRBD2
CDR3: CASGRSGRENTQYF
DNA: TGTGCCAGCGGCCGTAGCGGGAGGGAAAATACGCAGTATTTT

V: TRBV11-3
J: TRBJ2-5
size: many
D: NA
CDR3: CASSLSQIQETQYF
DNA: TGTGCCAGCAGCTTAAGCCAGATCCAAGAGACCCAGTACTTC